This T cell receptor (beta chain) was found in a study of blood T cell repertoires in COVID-19. The table came from immunoSEQ multiplex PCR; TCRdb's copy has only in-frame clones and leaves some out. The table lists 180,000 or so clones, roughly four fifths of them singletons. The CDR3 runs 12 residues. The V gene end was trimmed by 8 bases and the J gene end by 8 bases; junction bases not matched to a gene: 3. Sample: peripheral blood. The sequence was obtained from a human donor with acute or convalescent COVID-19. The donor label of this sample is uncertain. V is TRBV12-3 or TRBV12-4 and J is TRBJ1-6, with 7 bases that match TRBD1. The CDR3 DNA sequence: TGTGCCAGCTCCCAGGGGGATTCACCCCTCCACTTT. Its protein product is CASSQGDSPLHF.